The next 5 T cell receptor beta chains were all read from a single sample in a study of OX40 agonist ivuxolimab in advanced cancers. This table comes from immunoSEQ multiplex PCR, and its TCRdb copy is limited to in-frame clones, with some not included. The sample shows some 95,000 clones, about 88% of them seen only once. Here the sequenced sample was CD4+ or CD8+ T cells sorted from blood, taken in a trial of the OX40 agonist ivuxolimab. These receptors were obtained from an adult with an advanced solid tumor such as melanoma, head and neck, liver or kidney cancer.

CDR3 loop: CASSPGRATGNTIYF. Written as DNA, the CDR3 is TGTGCCAGCAGCCCCGGGAGGGCCACTGGAAACACCATATATTTT. The genes are TRBV6-5 and TRBJ1-3; D uncertain. The V end was cut by 6 bases, the J end by 2 bases, with 14 bases between. The CDR3 loop spans 15 amino acids. Looked up from germline, CDR1 is MNHEY and CDR2 is SVGAGI.

The table lists this clone with a count of one. The V call is TRBV5-4, the J call TRBJ2-5; 7 bases fit TRBD2. V shed 1 base and J 5 bases; nucleotides not matched to a gene: 8. Per the germline V gene, CDR1 is SGHNT and CDR2 is YYREEE (reference sequence). There are 15 residues in the CDR3. The CDR3 sequence is CASSLSAGEFETQYF. CDR3 sequence (DNA): TGTGCCAGCAGCTTGTCGGCGGGAGAGTTTGAGACCCAGTACTTC.

The rearrangement links TRBV10-3 to TRBJ2-5; tentative D call: TRBD2 (6 bases). Germline CDR1 and CDR2: ENHRY and SYGVKD. V was clipped by 0 bases and J by 4 bases, with 18 bases between them. The CDR3 extends over 17 amino acids. CDR3 DNA: TGTGCCATCAGTGAGTCGATGGCCGGAGGGACGGGAGAGACCCAGTACTTC. Amino acid sequence: CAISESMAGGTGETQYF.

V usage is TRBV6-5 and J usage is TRBJ2-1; possibly TRBD2 for D (6 bases). The germline V and J ends were trimmed by 8 bases and 10 bases, with 9 bases remaining between them. The CDR3 length is 10 residues. Looked up from germline, CDR1 is MNHEY and CDR2 is SVGAGI. DNA of the CDR3: TGTGCCAGCGGAGGGCAAGAGCAGTTCTTC. Translation: CASGGQEQFF.

The J gene is TRBJ1-2, the V gene TRBV6-1; D ambiguous. This CDR3 spans 14 amino acids. Germline-derived CDR1 and CDR2 are MNHNS and SASEGT. Trimming pared 6 bases from V and 3 bases from J, leaving 14 bases between. The CDR3 reads CASSPPGRHYGYTF. The CDR3 coding sequence is TGTGCCAGCAGCCCCCCCGGGCGTCACTATGGCTACACCTTC.